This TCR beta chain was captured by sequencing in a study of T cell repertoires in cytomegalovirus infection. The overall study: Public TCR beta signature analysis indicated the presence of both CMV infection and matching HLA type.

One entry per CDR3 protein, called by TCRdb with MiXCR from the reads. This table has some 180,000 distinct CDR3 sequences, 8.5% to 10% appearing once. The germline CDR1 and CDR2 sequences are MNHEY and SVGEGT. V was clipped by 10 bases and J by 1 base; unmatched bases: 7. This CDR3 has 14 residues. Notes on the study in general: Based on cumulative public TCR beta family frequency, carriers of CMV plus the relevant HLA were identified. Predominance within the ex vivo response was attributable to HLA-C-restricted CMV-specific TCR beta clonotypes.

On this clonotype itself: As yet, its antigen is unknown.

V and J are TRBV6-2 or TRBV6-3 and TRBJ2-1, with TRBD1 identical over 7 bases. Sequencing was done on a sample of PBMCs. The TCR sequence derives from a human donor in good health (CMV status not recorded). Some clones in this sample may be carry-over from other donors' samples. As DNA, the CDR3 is TGTGCCACCAACAAACAGGGGTCCTACAATGAGCAGTTCTTC. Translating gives CATNKQGSYNEQFF.